The clone carrying this T cell receptor (beta chain) appeared a single time. This CDR3 comprises 17 residues. CDR1 and CDR2 (germline): LGHNA, YNFKEQ. V lost 4 bases to trimming and J lost 3 bases, with 18 bases between them. This sample is drawn from a study of T cell changes during pregnancy in multiple sclerosis. Assay: immunoSEQ multiplex PCR; the TCRdb copy retains only in-frame clones and omits some. The data show under 35,000 clones, with approximately 90% seen just once and approximately 0.7% held by the top ten. The J gene is TRBJ2-2, the V gene TRBV4-2; D is perhaps TRBD1 (6 bases). The sequencing used CD4+ T cells from peripheral blood mononuclear cells, collected in the first trimester of pregnancy. The TCR comes from a female donor with multiple sclerosis, enrolled in a pregnancy study. CDR3 nucleotides: TGTGCCAGCAGCCGAACTTCCGGGACAAGTTACACCGGGGAGCTGTTTTTT. Translation: CASSRTSGTSYTGELFF.